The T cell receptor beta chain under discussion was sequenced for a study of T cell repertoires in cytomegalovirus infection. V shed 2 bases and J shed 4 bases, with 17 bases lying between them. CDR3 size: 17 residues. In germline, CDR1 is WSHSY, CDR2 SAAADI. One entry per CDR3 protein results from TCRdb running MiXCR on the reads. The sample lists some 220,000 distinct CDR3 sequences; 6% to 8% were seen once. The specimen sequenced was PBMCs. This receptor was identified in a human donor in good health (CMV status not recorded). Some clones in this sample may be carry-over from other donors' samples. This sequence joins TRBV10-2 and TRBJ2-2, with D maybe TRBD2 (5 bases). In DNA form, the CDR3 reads TGCGCCAGCAGTGAGATGGGAGACGGGGTTGGCACCGGGGAGCTGTTTTTT. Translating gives CASSEMGDGVGTGELFF.